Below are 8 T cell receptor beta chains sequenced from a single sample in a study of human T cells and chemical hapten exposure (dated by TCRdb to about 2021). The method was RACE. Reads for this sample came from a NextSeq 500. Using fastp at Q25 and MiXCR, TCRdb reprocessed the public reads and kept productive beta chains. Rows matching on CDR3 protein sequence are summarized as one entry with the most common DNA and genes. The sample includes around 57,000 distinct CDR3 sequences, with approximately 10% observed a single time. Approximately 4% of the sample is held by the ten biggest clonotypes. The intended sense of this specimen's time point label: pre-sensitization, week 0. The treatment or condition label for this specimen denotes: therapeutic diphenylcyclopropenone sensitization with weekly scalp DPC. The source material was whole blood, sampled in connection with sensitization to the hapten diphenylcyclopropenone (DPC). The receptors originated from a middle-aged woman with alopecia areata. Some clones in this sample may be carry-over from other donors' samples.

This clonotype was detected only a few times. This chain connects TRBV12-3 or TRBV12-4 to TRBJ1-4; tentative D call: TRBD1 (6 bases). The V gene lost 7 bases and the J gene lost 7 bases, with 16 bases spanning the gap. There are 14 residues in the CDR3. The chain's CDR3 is CASTQTGGREKLFF. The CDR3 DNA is TGTGCCAGCACCCAGACAGGCGGACGTGAAAAACTGTTTTTT.

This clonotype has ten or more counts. The CDR3 loop reads CASSQASGSYNEQFF. For the CDR3, the DNA is TGTGCCAGCAGCCAAGCTAGCGGGAGCTACAATGAGCAGTTCTTC. The chain carries TRBV14 and TRBJ2-1; the match to TRBD2 covers 10 bases. The CDR3 spans 15 residues. V dropped 1 base and J dropped 3; count of bases not matched to a gene: 0. Germline CDR1 is SGHDN and CDR2 is FVKESK.

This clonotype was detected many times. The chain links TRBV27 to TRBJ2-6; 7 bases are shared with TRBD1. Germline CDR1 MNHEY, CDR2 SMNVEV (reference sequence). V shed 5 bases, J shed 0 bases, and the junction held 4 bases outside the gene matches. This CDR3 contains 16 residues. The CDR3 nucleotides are TGTGCCAGCAGTCGGGACAGTAGCTCTGGGGCCAACGTCCTGACTTTC. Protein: CASSRDSSSGANVLTF.

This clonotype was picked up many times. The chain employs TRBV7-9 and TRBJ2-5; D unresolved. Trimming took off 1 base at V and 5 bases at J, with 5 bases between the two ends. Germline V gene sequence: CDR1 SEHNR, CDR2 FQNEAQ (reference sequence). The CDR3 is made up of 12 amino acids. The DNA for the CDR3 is TGTGCCAGCAGCTTAGATTGGGAGACCCAGTACTTC. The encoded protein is CASSLDWETQYF.

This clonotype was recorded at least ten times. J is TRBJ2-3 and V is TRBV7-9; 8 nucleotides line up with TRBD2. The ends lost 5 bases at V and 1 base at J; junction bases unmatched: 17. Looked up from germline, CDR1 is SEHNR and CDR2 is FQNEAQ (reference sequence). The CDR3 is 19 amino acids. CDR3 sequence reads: CASSRGRAGVPLRTDTQYF. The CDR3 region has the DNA TGTGCCAGCAGCCGCGGGAGAGCGGGGGTTCCCCTTCGCACAGATACGCAGTATTTT.

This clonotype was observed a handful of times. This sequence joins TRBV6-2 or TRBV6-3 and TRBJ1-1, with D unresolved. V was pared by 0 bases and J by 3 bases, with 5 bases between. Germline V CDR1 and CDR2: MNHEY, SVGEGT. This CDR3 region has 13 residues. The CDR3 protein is CASSYSRYTEAFF. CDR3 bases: TGTGCCAGCAGTTACTCGAGATACACTGAAGCTTTCTTT.

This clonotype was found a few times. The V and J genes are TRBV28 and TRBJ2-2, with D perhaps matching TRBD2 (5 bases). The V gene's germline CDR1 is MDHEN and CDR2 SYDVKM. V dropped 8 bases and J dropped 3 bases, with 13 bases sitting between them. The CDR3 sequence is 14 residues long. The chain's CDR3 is CASSRERDTGELFF. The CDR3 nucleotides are TGTGCCAGCTCTAGGGAGCGCGACACCGGGGAGCTGTTTTTT.

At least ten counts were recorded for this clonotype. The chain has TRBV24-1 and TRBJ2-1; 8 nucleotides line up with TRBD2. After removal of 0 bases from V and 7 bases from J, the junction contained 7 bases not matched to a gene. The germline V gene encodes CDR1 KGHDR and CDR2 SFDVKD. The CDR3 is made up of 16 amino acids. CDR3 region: CATSDLGAGARNEQFF. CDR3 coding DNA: TGTGCCACCAGTGATTTGGGAGCGGGAGCGCGGAATGAGCAGTTCTTC.